This TCR beta chain was sequenced for a study of T cell responses to AZD1222 COVID-19 vaccine. Overall study results and limits: Females outnumbered males among donors, who were mostly white British; clonal diversity was possibly underestimated. Spike as a whole was targeted by vaccine-associated CD4 TCRs, dominant at 160-218 and 743-854.

Second-dose schedules of about 4 or about 12 weeks were combined. Some clones are missing from TCRdb's copy, which holds only in-frame ones; the method was immunoSEQ multiplex PCR. The table records 120,000 or so clones, just under 95% of them present only once. The CDR3 spans 13 residues. V was clipped by 7 bases and J by 6 bases, with 15 bases between them. Germline V CDR1 and CDR2: LNHDA, SQIVND (reference sequence). Of note for this clone: Its antigen is unknown.

Sample: peripheral blood, taken 28 days after the second AZD1222 dose. This sequence joins TRBV19 and TRBJ1-1; D is perhaps TRBD1 (6 bases). The receptor comes from an adult who received the AZD1222 COVID-19 vaccine. CDR3 in DNA: TGTGCCAGTACCAGGGGTGGGTTCCCTGAAGCTTTCTTT. Amino acid sequence: CASTRGGFPEAFF.